The subject of this entry is one T cell receptor (beta chain). This record belongs to a study of T cell responses to AZD1222 COVID-19 vaccine. Here immunoSEQ multiplex PCR was the method, and the copy in TCRdb shows in-frame clones only, minus some. The table records about 110,000 clones, 70% to 90% of them present only once. Trimming cost V 4 bases and J 5 bases; bases outside gene matches: 9. The germline gives CDR1 LGHDT, CDR2 YNNKEL (reference sequence). This CDR3 is built from 15 residues. This receptor was taken from an adult in good health. The J gene is TRBJ2-5, the V gene TRBV3-1 (or the pseudogene TRBV3-2); TRBD1 matches at 8 bases. The source material was peripheral blood, sampled on day 0 of AZD1222 vaccination. CDR3 DNA: TGTGCCAGCAGCCCGGACAGGGTAACTCTGGAGACCCAGTACTTC. Translating it yields CASSPDRVTLETQYF.